The 20 T cell receptor beta chains below all came from one sample that was sequenced in a study of graft-versus-host responses after intestinal transplantation. The assay was immunoSEQ multiplex PCR, and TCRdb's table has in-frame clones only and misses some. The sample lists roughly 3,000 clones, about 92% occurring once. The source was bone marrow, collected less than 400 days after transplant. The receptors originated from a human patient who received an intestinal transplant, so some T cells may come from the graft donor.

The chain carries TRBV7-6 and TRBJ2-7; D call uncertain. Germline CDR1 is SGHVS and CDR2 is FNYEAQ. V was clipped by 1 base and J by 6 bases, with 13 bases between them. The CDR3 has 14 residues. For the CDR3, the DNA is TGTGCCAGCAGCTTAGAGCCAGTGGGGTCCGAGCAGTACTTC. Translated: CASSLEPVGSEQYF.

The chain couples TRBV6-5 to TRBJ1-2, with 9 nucleotides matching TRBD1. This CDR3 has 15 residues. J gave up 4 bases and V 0 bases, and 3 bases lay outside the gene matches. From germline, CDR1 is MNHEY and CDR2 SVGAGI. The CDR3 loop reads CASSYSMGQGYGYTF. CDR3 in DNA: TGTGCCAGCAGTTACTCGATGGGACAGGGCTATGGCTACACCTTC.

The CDR3: CASSTGSSGNTIYF. CDR3 DNA sequence: TGTGCCAGCAGTACAGGGAGCTCTGGAAACACCATATATTTT. This rearrangement joins TRBV6-5 to TRBJ1-3; tentative D call: TRBD1 (6 bases). The length of the CDR3 is 14 residues. Germline CDR1 MNHEY, CDR2 SVGAGI. Trimming pared 5 bases from V and 0 bases from J, leaving 8 bases between.

As to this clone: The junction shows a germline mismatch at one end, possibly a read error. The genes are TRBV28 and TRBJ2-5, with D perhaps matching TRBD1 (8 bases). Germline CDR1 reads MDHEN; CDR2 reads SYDVKM. The CDR3 has 19 residues. CDR3 in amino acids: CAGSLVIQGGAQVQETQYF. The CDR3 nucleotides are TGTGCCGGCAGTTTAGTGATACAGGGGGGGGCCCAGGTCCAAGAGACCCAGTACTTC.

This clone appeared a few times. Other DNA variants within this sample encode the same CDR3. V gene TRBV6-6 combines with J gene TRBJ1-3; D is unresolved. V lost 3 bases and J 0 bases, leaving 3 bases between the germline ends. There are 13 residues in the CDR3. Germline lookup yields CDR1 MNHNY and CDR2 SVGAGI (reference sequence). This CDR3 reads CASSYNSGNTIYF. The CDR3 nucleotides are TGTGCCAGCAGTTATAACTCTGGAAACACCATATATTTT.

This chain connects TRBV14 to TRBJ1-6; no definite D call. The V gene's germline CDR1 is SGHDN and CDR2 FVKESK. The V end lost 1 base, the J end lost 7 bases, and 14 bases lay between the germline ends. CDR3 length: 16 amino acids. The CDR3 sequence is CASSQGGGPGNSPLHF. As DNA, the CDR3 is TGTGCCAGCAGCCAAGGGGGAGGGCCCGGCAATTCACCCCTCCACTTT. The whole variable domain, filled in from reference TRBV14 and TRBJ1-6, reads EAGVTQFPSHSVIEKGQTVTLRCDPISGHDNLYWYRRVMGKEIKFLLHFVKESKQDESGMPNNRFLAERTGGTYSTLKVQPAELEDSGVYFCASSQGGGPGNSPLHFGNGTRLTVT.

The gene calls are TRBV28 and TRBJ2-7; 10 bases map to TRBD1. Germline lookup yields CDR1 MDHEN and CDR2 SYDVKM. Losses at the gene ends were 2 bases for V and 6 bases for J; bases not matched to a gene: 10. CDR3 length: 16 residues. CDR3 nucleotides: TGTGCCAGCAGTTTAGTCGTGGGGACAGGGGTAATCGAGCAGTACTTC. This gives the protein CASSLVVGTGVIEQYF. The full variable domain, rest sourced from reference TRBV28 and TRBJ2-7, is DVKVTQSSRYLVKRTGEKVFLECVQDMDHENMFWYRQDPGLGLRLIYFSYDVKMKEKGDIPEGYSVSREKKERFSLILESASTNQTSMYLCASSLVVGTGVIEQYFGPGTRLTVT.

In its sample, this clone was seen once. The chain is built from TRBV10-3 and TRBJ2-7; perhaps TRBD1 as D (6 bases). The CDR3 loop spans 16 amino acids. Between the trimmed V and J ends, which lost 6 bases and 0 bases, there was a span of 18 bases. Germline V gene sequence: CDR1 ENHRY, CDR2 SYGVKD. The CDR3, as DNA: TGTGCCATCAGCCCACTGACAGGATCCGGCTCCTACGAGCAGTACTTC. It codes for CAISPLTGSGSYEQYF.

The V and J genes are TRBV6-1 and TRBJ2-1; 8 bases are shared with TRBD1. Unmatched junction bases numbered 5, after V lost 5 bases and J lost 2 bases. This CDR3 comprises 15 residues. Germline V CDR1 and CDR2: MNHNS, SASEGT. The CDR3 region has the DNA TGTGCCAGCAGTAAGGACAGGGCAACCTACAATGAGCAGTTCTTC. This translates into CASSKDRATYNEQFF.

V is TRBV10-1 and J is TRBJ2-6; no clear D gene. CDR3 length: 17 amino acids. Germline-derived CDR1 and CDR2 are WNHNN and SYGVQD (reference sequence). Trimming pared 5 bases from V and 5 bases from J, leaving 19 bases between. In DNA form, the CDR3 reads TGCGCCAGCAGTCCTGGGATCGCACAAAGTCGGGCCAACGTCCTGACTTTC. Protein sequence: CASSPGIAQSRANVLTF.

Written as DNA, the CDR3 is TGTGCTAGTGGCCCCGGGACAGGGAACAATGAGCAGTTCTTC. Translating gives CASGPGTGNNEQFF. The genes are TRBV12-5 and TRBJ2-1, with TRBD1 identical over 9 bases. The CDR3 runs 14 residues. The trim removed 6 bases at V and 5 bases at J, leaving 5 bases unmatched. CDR1 and CDR2 (germline): LGHNT, FRNRAP.

This clone has more than one count but fewer than ten. The chain employs TRBV5-4 and TRBJ2-1; 13 bases map to TRBD2. The CDR3 extends over 16 amino acids. Losses at the gene ends were 4 bases for V and 3 bases for J; bases not matched to a gene: 4. The germline gives CDR1 SGHNT, CDR2 YYREEE (reference sequence). The CDR3 DNA reads as TGTGCCAGCAGCGAACGGACTAGCGGGGGCTACAATGAGCAGTTCTTC. Amino acid sequence: CASSERTSGGYNEQFF.

As to this clone: Distinct nucleotide sequences in the sample also encode this CDR3. The chain joins TRBV11-2 to TRBJ2-2; D gene unclear. V gave up 3 bases and J gave up 8 bases, with 10 bases separating them. The CDR3 is 13 residues long. Germline lookup yields CDR1 SGHAT and CDR2 FQNNGV. The DNA of the CDR3 is TGTGCCAGCAGCTTGGTCGGACCGGGGGAGCTGTTTTTT. Its translation: CASSLVGPGELFF. The full variable domain, completed using reference TRBV11-2 and TRBJ2-2, is EAGVAQSPRYKIIEKRQSVAFWCNPISGHATLYWYQQILGQGPKLLIQFQNNGVVDDSQLPKDRFSAERLKGVDSTLKIQPAKLEDSAVYLCASSLVGPGELFFGEGSRLTVL.

The chain uses TRBV27 and TRBJ2-7; 9 bases fit TRBD1. The V gene's germline CDR1 is MNHEY and CDR2 SMNVEV (reference sequence). CDR3 length: 14 residues. The ends lost 5 bases at V and 5 bases at J; junction bases unmatched: 7. The CDR3 nucleotides are TGTGCCAGCAGTCTACAGGGGGCGGTCAACGAGCAGTACTTC. Protein: CASSLQGAVNEQYF.

J is TRBJ2-1 and V is TRBV6-1, with 11 bases matching TRBD2. J was trimmed by 6 bases and V by 2 bases; bases with no gene match: 3. Per the germline V gene, CDR1 is MNHNS and CDR2 is SASEGT. This CDR3 is 15 amino acids long. The chain's CDR3 is CASSEFSGGANEQFF. The CDR3, as DNA: TGTGCCAGCAGTGAATTTAGCGGGGGGGCCAATGAGCAGTTCTTC.

The J gene is TRBJ2-1, the V gene TRBV6-5; 10 bases are a match to TRBD2. After removal of 1 base from V and 6 bases from J, the junction contained 6 bases not matched to a gene. The CDR3 spans 16 residues. Germline V gene lookup returns CDR1 MNHEY and CDR2 SVGAGI. Here the CDR3 DNA reads TGTGCCAGCAGTTACTTGTCACTAGCGGGATCCAATGAGCAGTTCTTC. Translation: CASSYLSLAGSNEQFF.

A few counts support this clone. The same CDR3 also results from other DNA sequences found in this sample. This chain joins TRBV6-6 and TRBJ1-3; no definite D call. Germline V gene lookup returns CDR1 MNHNY and CDR2 SVGAGI (reference sequence). The CDR3 length is 13 residues. Trimming took off 2 bases at V and 0 bases at J, with 2 bases between the two ends. The CDR3 region is CASSYNSGNTIYF. CDR3 bases: TGTGCCAGCAGTTACAACTCTGGAAACACCATATATTTT.

The CDR3 sequence: CASSYTLGQDGYTF. Here the CDR3 DNA reads TGTGCCAGCAGTTACACACTGGGACAGGATGGCTACACCTTC. The chain recombines TRBV6-6 with TRBJ1-2, with 8 nucleotides matching TRBD1. The CDR3 sequence is 14 residues long. CDR1 MNHNY and CDR2 SVGAGI come from the germline V gene (reference sequence). The V segment lost 2 bases and the J segment 6 bases; nucleotides outside the gene matches: 5.

The rearrangement uses TRBV6-4 and TRBJ2-1; 12 bases agree with TRBD1. CDR1 is MRHNA and CDR2 is SNTAGT in the germline V gene. The CDR3 is 14 residues long. With V trimmed by 6 bases and J by 6 bases, 3 bases remained unmatched. The CDR3, as DNA: TGTGCCAGCAGCCCGGGACAGGGGGCCAATGAGCAGTTCTTC. Translated, it gives CASSPGQGANEQFF.

Points on this clone: The junction departs from germline at one end; a sequencing error may be responsible. Other nucleotide sequences in the sample specify the same CDR3. This chain links TRBV27 with TRBJ1-1; possible D gene TRBD1, 5 bases. Germline V gives CDR1 MNHEY, CDR2 SMNVEV (reference sequence). The CDR3 sequence is 15 residues long. CDR3 in DNA: TGTGCCAGCAGTTTATCTTCAGGGCTGAACACTGAAGCCTTCTTT. This encodes CASSLSSGLNTEAFF.